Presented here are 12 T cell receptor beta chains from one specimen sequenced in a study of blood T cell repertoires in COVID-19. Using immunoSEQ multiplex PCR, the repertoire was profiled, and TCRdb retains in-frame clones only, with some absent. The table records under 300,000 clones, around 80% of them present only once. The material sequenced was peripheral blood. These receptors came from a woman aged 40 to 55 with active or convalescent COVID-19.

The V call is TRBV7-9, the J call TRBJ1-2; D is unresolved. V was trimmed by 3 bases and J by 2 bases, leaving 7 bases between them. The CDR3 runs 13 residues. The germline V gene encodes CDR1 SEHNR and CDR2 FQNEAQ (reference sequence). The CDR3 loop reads CASSLTANYGYTF. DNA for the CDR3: TGTGCCAGCAGCTTGACTGCCAACTATGGCTACACCTTC.

The CDR3: CASSSDRTNYGYTF. DNA of the CDR3: TGTGCCAGCAGCTCGGACAGAACTAACTATGGCTACACCTTC. The chain carries TRBV3-1 (or the pseudogene TRBV3-2) and TRBJ1-2; tentative D call: TRBD1 (6 bases). This CDR3 comprises 14 residues. The germline gives CDR1 LGHDT, CDR2 YNNKEL (reference sequence). Trimming pared 5 bases from V and 0 bases from J, leaving 10 bases between.

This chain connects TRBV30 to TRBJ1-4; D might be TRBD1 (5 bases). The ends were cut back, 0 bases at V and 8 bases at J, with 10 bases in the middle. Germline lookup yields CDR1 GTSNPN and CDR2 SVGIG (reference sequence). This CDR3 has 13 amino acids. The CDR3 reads CAWSVFGGEKLFF. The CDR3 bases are TGTGCCTGGAGTGTTTTCGGGGGGGAAAAACTGTTTTTT.

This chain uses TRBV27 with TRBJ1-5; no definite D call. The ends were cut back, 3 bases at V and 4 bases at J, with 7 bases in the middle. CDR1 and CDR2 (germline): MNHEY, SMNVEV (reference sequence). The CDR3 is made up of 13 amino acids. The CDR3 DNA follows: TGTGCCAGCAGTTTCGGGAATAATCAGCCCCAGCATTTT. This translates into CASSFGNNQPQHF.

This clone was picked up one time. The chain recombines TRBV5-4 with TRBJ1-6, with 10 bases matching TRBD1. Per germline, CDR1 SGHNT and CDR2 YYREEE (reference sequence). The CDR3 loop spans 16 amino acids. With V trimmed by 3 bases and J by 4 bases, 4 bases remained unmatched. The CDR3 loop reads CASSSRTGGYNSPLHF. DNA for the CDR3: TGTGCCAGCAGCTCCCGGACAGGGGGTTATAATTCACCCCTCCACTTT.

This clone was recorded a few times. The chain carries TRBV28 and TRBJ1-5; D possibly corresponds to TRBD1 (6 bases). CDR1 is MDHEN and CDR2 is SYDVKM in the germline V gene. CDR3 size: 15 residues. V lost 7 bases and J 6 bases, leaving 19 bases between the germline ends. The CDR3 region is CASTPRGGEAQPQHF. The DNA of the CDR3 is TGTGCCAGCACCCCTCGAGGGGGGGAAGCTCAGCCCCAGCATTTT.

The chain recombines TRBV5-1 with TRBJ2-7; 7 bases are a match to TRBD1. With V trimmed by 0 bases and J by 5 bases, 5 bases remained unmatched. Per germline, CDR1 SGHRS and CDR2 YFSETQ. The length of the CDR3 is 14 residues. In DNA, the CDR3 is TGCGCCAGCAGCTTGGCTGCAGGGGGTAACGAGCAGTACTTC. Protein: CASSLAAGGNEQYF.

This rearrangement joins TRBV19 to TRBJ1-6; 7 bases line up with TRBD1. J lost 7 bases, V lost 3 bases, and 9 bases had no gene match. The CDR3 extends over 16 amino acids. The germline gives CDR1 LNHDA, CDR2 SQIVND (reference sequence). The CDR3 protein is CASSIGRQGGNSPLHF. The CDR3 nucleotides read TGTGCCAGTAGTATCGGTAGACAGGGCGGCAATTCACCCCTCCACTTT.

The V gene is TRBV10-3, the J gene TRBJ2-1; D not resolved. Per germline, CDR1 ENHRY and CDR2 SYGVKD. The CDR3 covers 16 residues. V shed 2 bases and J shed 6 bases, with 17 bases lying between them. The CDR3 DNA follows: TGTGCCATCAGTGAGGCGGCAGCCCAGCTTGGCAATGAGCAGTTCTTC. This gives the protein CAISEAAAQLGNEQFF.

Here the CDR3 DNA reads TGTGCCAGCAGCTTAGGGCCAGGGAACACTGAAGCTTTCTTT. Translating it yields CASSLGPGNTEAFF. The chain links TRBV11-3 to TRBJ1-1; D is uncertain. Germline CDR1 and CDR2: SGHNT and YENEEA. Trimming took off 1 base at V and 1 base at J, with 7 bases between the two ends. This CDR3 spans 14 amino acids.

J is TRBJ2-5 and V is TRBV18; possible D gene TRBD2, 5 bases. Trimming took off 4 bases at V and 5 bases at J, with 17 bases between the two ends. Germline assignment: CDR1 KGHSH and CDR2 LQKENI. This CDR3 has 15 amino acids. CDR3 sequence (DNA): TGTGCCAGCTCACTAGGACTGGGCTTGAGGGAGACCCAGTACTTC. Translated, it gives CASSLGLGLRETQYF.

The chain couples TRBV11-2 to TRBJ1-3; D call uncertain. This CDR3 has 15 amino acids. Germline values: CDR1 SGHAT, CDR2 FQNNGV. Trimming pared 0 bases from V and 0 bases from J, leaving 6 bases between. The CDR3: CASSLDLSSGNTIYF. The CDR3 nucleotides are TGTGCCAGCAGCTTAGATCTGAGCTCTGGAAACACCATATATTTT.